The 4 T cell receptor beta chains below were found in one sample sequenced in a study of neoadjuvant anti-PD-1 for oral cavity cancer. Some clones are missing from TCRdb's copy, which holds only in-frame ones; the method was immunoSEQ multiplex PCR. The data contain tens of thousands of clones, roughly 80% of them singletons. The sample consisted of PBMCs, taken before nivolumab (anti-PD-1) treatment. The source of these receptors is a person between 40 and 85 years old with oral cavity squamous cell carcinoma.

This rearrangement joins TRBV13 to TRBJ2-1; D may correspond to TRBD1 or TRBD2 (6 bases each). Trimming left V 0 bases short and J 6 bases short, with 15 bases between. This CDR3 contains 16 residues. Germline V CDR1 and CDR2: PRHDT, FYEKMQ (reference sequence). CDR3 in amino acids: CASSLGFSGGGNEQFF. The CDR3 DNA reads as TGTGCCAGCAGCTTAGGGTTTTCCGGAGGGGGCAATGAGCAGTTCTTC.

The genes are TRBV19 and TRBJ2-3; D perhaps matches TRBD2 (6 bases). V was trimmed by 3 bases and J by 2 bases, leaving 24 bases between them. The germline gives CDR1 LNHDA, CDR2 SQIVND (reference sequence). CDR3 length equals 19 residues. CDR3 region: CASSIAGLGLRPLTDTQYF. As DNA, the CDR3 is TGTGCCAGTAGTATTGCAGGGCTGGGACTTAGGCCCCTCACAGATACGCAGTATTTT.

This chain uses TRBV18 with TRBJ1-6; 11 positions match TRBD1. CDR1 is KGHSH, CDR2 LQKENI, per germline. With V trimmed by 4 bases and J by 0 bases, 2 bases remained unmatched. The CDR3 length is 17 residues. The CDR3 sequence: CASSRTGGSSYNSPLHF. The CDR3 coding sequence is TGTGCCAGCTCACGGACAGGGGGCTCCTCCTATAATTCACCCCTCCACTTT.

The count of this clone is one. The V call is TRBV6-6, the J call TRBJ1-5, with 9 nucleotides matching TRBD1. V shed 10 bases and J 4 bases; nucleotides not matched to a gene: 5. The CDR3 totals 13 residues. The germline V gene has CDR1 MNHNY and CDR2 SVGAGI (reference sequence). This CDR3 reads CATTDRGNQPQHF. The CDR3, as DNA: TGTGCCACTACGGACAGGGGAAATCAGCCCCAGCATTTT.